The text below deals with one TCR beta chain. Its antigen is undetermined. The data stem from a study of response to subunit inactivated influenza vaccine. Points from the study as a whole: The study's authors posited that every seasonal influenza vaccination enlists few new T cells.

V lost 5 bases, J lost 8 bases, and 13 bases lay in between. This CDR3 is built from 13 residues. The germline CDR1 and CDR2 sequences are SGHAT and FQDESV (reference sequence). Using its own MiXCR run on the RT-PCR reads, TCRdb lists one record per CDR3 protein. The sample lists 400,000 to 650,000 distinct CDR3 sequences; more than 7% were seen once. The clonotype comes from a man aged 45 to 70 who received an inactivated influenza vaccine. The V call is TRBV11-1, the J call TRBJ2-1; D remains ambiguous. The specimen was PBMCs from blood, collected about 23 months after vaccination. The CDR3 DNA is TGTGCCAGCAGCCGACTGCCCCGGGATGAGCAGTTCTTC. Translated, it gives CASSRLPRDEQFF.